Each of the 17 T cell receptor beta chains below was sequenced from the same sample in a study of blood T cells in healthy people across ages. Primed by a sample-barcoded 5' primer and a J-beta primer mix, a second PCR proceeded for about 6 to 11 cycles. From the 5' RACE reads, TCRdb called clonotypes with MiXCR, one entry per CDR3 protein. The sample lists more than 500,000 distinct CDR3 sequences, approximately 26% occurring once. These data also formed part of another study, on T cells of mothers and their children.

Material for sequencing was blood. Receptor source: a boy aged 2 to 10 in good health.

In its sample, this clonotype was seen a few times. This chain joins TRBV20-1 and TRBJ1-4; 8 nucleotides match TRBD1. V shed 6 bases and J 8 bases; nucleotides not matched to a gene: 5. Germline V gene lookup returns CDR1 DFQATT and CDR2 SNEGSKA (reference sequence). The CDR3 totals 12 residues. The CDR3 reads CSAHRQGEKLFF. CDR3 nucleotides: TGCAGTGCGCACAGACAGGGGGAAAAACTGTTTTTT.

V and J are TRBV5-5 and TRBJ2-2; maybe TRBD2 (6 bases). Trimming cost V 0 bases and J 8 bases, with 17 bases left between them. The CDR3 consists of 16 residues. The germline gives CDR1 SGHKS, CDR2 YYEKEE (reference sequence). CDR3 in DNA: TGTGCCAGCAGCTTGGTGGCGGGGCCCCCGCCGGGGGAGCTGTTTTTT. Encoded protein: CASSLVAGPPPGELFF. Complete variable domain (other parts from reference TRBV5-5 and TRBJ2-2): DAGVTQSPTHLIKTRGQQVTLRCSPISGHKSVSWYQQVLGQGPQFIFQYYEKEERGRGNFPDRFSARQFPNYSSELNVNALLLGDSALYLCASSLVAGPPPGELFFGEGSRLTVL.

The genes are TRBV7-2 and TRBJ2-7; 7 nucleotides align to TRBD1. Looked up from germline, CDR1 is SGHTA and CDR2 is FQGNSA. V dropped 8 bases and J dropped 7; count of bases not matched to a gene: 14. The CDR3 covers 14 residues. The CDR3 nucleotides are TGTGCCAGCGGGTCTTTCGAGGGGGCGAGGGAGCAGTACTTC. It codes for CASGSFEGAREQYF.

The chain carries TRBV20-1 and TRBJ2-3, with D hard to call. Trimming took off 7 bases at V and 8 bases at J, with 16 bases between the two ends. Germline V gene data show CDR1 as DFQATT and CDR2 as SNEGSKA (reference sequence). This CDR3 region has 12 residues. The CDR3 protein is CSVGPKKTTQYF. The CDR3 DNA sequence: TGCAGTGTAGGACCCAAAAAGACTACGCAGTATTTT.

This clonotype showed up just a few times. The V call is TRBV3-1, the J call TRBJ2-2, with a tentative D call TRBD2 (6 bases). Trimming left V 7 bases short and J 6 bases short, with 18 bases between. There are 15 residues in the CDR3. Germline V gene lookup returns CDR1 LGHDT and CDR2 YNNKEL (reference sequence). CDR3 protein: CASTPRNGGAGELFF. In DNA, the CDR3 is TGTGCCAGCACCCCCCGGAACGGGGGTGCCGGGGAGCTGTTTTTT.

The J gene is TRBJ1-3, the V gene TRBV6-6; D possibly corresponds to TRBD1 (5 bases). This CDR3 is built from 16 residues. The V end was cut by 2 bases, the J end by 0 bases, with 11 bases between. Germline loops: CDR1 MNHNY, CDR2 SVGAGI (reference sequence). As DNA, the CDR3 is TGTGCCAGCAGTTACATTGAGGGGAGCTCTGGAAACACCATATATTTT. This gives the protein CASSYIEGSSGNTIYF.

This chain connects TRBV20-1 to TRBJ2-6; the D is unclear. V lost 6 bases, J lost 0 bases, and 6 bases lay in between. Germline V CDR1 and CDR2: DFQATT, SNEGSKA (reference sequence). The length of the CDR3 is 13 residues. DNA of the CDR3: TGCAGTGCGGCCGTCTCTGGGGCCAACGTCCTGACTTTC. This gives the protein CSAAVSGANVLTF.

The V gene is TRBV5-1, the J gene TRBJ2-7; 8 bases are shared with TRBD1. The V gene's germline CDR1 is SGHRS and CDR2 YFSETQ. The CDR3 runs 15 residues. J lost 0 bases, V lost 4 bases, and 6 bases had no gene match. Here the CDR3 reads CASSTSGQASYEQYF. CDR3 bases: TGCGCCAGCAGCACGTCGGGACAGGCCTCCTACGAGCAGTACTTC.

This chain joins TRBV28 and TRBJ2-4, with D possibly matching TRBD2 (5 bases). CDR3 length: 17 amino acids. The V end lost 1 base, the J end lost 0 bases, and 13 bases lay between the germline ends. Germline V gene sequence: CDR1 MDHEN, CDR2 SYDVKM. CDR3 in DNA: TGTGCCAGCAGTTTATTAGGACTTCTCCAAGCCAAAAACATTCAGTACTTC. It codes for CASSLLGLLQAKNIQYF. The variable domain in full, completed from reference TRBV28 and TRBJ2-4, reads DVKVTQSSRYLVKRTGEKVFLECVQDMDHENMFWYRQDPGLGLRLIYFSYDVKMKEKGDIPEGYSVSREKKERFSLILESASTNQTSMYLCASSLLGLLQAKNIQYFGAGTRLSVL.

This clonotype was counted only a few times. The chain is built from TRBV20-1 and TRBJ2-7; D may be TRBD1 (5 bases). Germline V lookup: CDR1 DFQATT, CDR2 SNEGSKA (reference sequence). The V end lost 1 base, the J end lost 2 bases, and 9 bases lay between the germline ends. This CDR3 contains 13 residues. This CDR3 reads CSARVQGTYEQYF. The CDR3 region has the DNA TGCAGTGCTAGAGTGCAGGGAACCTACGAGCAGTACTTC.

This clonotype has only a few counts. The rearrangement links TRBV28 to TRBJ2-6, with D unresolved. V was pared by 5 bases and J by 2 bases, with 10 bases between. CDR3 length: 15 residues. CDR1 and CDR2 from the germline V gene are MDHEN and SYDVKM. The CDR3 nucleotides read TGTGCCAGCAGTGTCACATTGGCTGGGGCCAACGTCCTGACTTTC. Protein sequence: CASSVTLAGANVLTF.

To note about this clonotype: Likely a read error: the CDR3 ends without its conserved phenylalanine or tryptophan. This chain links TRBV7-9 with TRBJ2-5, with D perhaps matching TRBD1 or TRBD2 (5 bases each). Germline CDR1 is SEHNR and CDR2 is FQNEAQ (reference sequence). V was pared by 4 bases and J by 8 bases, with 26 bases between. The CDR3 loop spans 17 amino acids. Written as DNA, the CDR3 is TGTGCCAGCAGCTATATGGGCGTCAAGGGGAGCAAGAGAACCCAGTACTGC. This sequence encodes CASSYMGVKGSKRTQYC.

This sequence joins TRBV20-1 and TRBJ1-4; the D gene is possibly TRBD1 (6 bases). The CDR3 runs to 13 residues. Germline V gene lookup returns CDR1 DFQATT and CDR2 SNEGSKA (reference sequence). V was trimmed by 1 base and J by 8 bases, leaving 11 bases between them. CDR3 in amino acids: CSARGTAPEKLFF. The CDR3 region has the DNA TGCAGTGCTAGAGGGACAGCGCCGGAAAAACTGTTTTTT.

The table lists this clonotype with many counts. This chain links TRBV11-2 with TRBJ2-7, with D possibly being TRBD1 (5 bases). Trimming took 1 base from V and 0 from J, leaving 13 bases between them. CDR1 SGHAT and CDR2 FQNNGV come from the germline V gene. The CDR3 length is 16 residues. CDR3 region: CASSLAGWDSSYEQYF. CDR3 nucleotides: TGTGCCAGCAGCTTAGCAGGGTGGGATAGCTCCTACGAGCAGTACTTC.

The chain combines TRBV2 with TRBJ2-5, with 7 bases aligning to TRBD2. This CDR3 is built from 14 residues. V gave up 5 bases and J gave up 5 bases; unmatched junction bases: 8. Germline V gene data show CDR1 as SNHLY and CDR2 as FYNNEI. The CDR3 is CASSRQRGRETQYF. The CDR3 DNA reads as TGTGCCAGCAGTCGACAGCGGGGAAGGGAGACCCAGTACTTC.

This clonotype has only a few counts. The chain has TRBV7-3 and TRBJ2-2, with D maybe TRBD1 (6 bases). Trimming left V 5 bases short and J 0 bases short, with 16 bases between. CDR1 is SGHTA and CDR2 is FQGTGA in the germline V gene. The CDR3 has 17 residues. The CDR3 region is CASSLHGQRANTGELFF. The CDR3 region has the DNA TGTGCCAGCAGCCTCCACGGACAGAGAGCGAACACCGGGGAGCTGTTTTTT.

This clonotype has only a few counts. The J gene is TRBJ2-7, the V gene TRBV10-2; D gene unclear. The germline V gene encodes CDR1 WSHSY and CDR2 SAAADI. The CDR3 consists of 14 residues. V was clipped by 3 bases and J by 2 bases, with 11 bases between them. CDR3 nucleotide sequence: TGCGCCAGCAGTGATCAGTTCTCCACCTACGAGCAGTACTTC. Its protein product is CASSDQFSTYEQYF.